This T cell receptor (beta chain) appears in the sequencing data of a study of blood T cells in healthy people across ages. Germline V lookup: CDR1 DFQATT, CDR2 SNEGSKA (reference sequence). Trimming removed 3 bases from V and 0 bases from J, with 14 bases in between. The CDR3 has 15 amino acids. A second about 6 to 12 cycle PCR used barcoded and J-beta primers. Via MiXCR, TCRdb re-called the 5' RACE reads, giving one row per CDR3 protein. The table has roughly 800,000 distinct CDR3 sequences, about 53% seen once. This clonotype was detected a few times. This clonotype was sampled from an elderly man in good health. Material: blood. The rearrangement joins TRBV20-1 to TRBJ2-5; D ambiguous. This CDR3 is CSASPLQWYQETQYF. The CDR3 DNA sequence: TGCAGTGCTAGCCCCTTACAGTGGTACCAAGAGACCCAGTACTTC.